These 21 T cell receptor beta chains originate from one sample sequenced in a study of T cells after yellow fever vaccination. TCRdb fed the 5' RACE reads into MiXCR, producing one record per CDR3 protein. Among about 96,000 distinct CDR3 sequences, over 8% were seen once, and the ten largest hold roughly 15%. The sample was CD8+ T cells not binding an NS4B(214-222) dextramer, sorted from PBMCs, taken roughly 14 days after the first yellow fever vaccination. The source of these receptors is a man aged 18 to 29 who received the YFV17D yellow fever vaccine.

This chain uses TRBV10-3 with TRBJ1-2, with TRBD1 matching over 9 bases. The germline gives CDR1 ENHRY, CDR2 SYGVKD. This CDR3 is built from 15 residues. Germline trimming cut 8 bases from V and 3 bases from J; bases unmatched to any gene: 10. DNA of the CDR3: TGTGCCATCGCACAGGGGGCATCAGGAGACTATGGCTACACCTTC. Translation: CAIAQGASGDYGYTF.

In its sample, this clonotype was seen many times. The CDR3 coding sequence is TGTGCCAGCAGTTTAATCTCGGGGGCCCGCTACAATGAGCAGTTCTTC. Protein sequence: CASSLISGARYNEQFF. This chain uses TRBV27 with TRBJ2-1; D is tentatively TRBD1 or TRBD2 (6 bases each). The CDR3 is 16 residues long. With 2 bases removed from V and 3 bases from J, the gap between germline ends came to 14 bases. Germline V lookup: CDR1 MNHEY, CDR2 SMNVEV (reference sequence).

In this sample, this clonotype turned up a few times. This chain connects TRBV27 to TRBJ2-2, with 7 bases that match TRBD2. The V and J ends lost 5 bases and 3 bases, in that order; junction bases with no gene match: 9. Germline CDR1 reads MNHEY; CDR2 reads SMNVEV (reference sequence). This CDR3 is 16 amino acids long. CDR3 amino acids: CASSPTGTTHTGELFF. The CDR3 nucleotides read TGTGCCAGCAGTCCTACCGGGACTACCCACACCGGGGAGCTGTTTTTT.

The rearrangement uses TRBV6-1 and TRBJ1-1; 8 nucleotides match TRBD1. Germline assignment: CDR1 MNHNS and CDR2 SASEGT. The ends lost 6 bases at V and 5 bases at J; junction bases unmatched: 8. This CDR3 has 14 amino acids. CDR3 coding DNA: TGTGCCAGCAGACTACAGGGGGAGACGACTGAAGCTTTCTTT. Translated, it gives CASRLQGETTEAFF.

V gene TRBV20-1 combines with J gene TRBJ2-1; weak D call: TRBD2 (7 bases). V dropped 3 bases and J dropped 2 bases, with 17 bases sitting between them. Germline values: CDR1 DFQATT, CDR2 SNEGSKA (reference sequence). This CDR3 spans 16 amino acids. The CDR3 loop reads CSARTGGLLPYNEQFF. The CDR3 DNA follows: TGCAGTGCTAGGACGGGGGGCCTCTTACCCTACAATGAGCAGTTCTTC.

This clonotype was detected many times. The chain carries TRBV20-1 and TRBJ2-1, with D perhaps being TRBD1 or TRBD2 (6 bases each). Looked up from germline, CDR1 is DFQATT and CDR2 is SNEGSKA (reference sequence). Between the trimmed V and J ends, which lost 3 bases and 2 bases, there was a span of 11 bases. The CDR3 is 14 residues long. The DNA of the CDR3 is TGCAGTGCTAGTGGTCGGGGGCCCTACAATGAGCAGTTCTTC. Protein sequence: CSASGRGPYNEQFF.

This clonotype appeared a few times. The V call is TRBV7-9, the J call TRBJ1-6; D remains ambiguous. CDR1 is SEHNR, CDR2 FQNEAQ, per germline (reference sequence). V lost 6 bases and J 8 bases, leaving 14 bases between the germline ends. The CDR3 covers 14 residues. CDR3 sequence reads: CASRSWVRDSPLHF. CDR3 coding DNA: TGTGCCAGCAGAAGCTGGGTTCGTGATTCACCCCTCCACTTT.

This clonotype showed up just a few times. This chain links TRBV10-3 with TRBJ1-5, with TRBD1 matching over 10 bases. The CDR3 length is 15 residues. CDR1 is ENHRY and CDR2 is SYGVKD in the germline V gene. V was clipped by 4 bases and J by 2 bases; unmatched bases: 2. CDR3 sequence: CAISVGTGGNQPQHF. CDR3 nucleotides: TGTGCCATCAGTGTGGGGACAGGGGGCAATCAGCCCCAGCATTTT.

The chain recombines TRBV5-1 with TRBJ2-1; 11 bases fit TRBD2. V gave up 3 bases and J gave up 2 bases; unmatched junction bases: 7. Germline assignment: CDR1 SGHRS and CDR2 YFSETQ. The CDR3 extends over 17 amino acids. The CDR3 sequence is CASSSTLAGGAYNEQFF. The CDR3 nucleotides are TGCGCCAGCAGCTCAACTCTAGCGGGGGGAGCCTACAATGAGCAGTTCTTC.

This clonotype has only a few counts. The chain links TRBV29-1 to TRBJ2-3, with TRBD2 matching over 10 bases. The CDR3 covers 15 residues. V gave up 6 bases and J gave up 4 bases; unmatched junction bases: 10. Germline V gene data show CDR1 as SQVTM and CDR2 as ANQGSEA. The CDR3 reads CSVGRSGGLSDTQYF. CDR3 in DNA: TGCAGCGTCGGGCGTAGCGGGGGGTTGTCAGATACGCAGTATTTT.

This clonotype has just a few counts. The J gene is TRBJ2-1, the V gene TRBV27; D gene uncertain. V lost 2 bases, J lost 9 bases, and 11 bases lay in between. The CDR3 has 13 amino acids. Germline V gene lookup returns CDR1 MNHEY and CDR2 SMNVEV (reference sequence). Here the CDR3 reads CASSLVSFGEQFF. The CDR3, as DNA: TGTGCCAGCAGTTTAGTCAGTTTTGGTGAGCAGTTCTTC.

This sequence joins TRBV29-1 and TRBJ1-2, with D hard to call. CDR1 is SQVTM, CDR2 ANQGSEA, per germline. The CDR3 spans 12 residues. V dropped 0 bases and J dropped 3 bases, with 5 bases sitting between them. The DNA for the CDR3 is TGCAGCGTTGAAGAAGGGTACTATGGCTACACCTTC. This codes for CSVEEGYYGYTF.

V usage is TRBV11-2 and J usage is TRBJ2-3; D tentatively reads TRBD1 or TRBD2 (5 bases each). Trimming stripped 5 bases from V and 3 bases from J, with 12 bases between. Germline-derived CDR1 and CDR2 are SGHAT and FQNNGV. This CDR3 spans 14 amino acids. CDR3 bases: TGTGCCAGCAGCCCCAGGGACCGAACAGATACGCAGTATTTT. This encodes CASSPRDRTDTQYF. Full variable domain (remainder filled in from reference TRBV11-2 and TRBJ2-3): EAGVAQSPRYKIIEKRQSVAFWCNPISGHATLYWYQQILGQGPKLLIQFQNNGVVDDSQLPKDRFSAERLKGVDSTLKIQPAKLEDSAVYLCASSPRDRTDTQYFGPGTRLTVL.

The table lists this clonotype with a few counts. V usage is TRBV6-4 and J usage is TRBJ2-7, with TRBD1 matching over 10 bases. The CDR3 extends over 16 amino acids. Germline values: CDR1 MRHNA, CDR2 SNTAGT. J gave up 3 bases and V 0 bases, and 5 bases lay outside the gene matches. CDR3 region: CASSDSTGTGVYEQYV. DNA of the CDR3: TGTGCCAGCAGTGACTCGACTGGGACAGGGGTCTACGAGCAGTACGTC.

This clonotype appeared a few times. This CDR3 reads CASSLTFGANVLTF. As DNA, the CDR3 is TGCGCCAGCAGCTTGACCTTTGGGGCCAACGTCCTGACTTTC. The chain joins TRBV5-1 to TRBJ2-6; D remains ambiguous. Trimming left V 1 base short and J 3 bases short, with 5 bases between. Per the germline V gene, CDR1 is SGHRS and CDR2 is YFSETQ. The CDR3 is 14 residues long.

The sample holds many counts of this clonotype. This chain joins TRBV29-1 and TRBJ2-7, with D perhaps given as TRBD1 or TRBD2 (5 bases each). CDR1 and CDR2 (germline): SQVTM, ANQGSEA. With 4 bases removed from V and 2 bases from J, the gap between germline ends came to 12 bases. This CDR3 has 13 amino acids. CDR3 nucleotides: TGCAGCGTTGTAAGAGGGGACGCCTACGAGCAGTACTTC. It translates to CSVVRGDAYEQYF.

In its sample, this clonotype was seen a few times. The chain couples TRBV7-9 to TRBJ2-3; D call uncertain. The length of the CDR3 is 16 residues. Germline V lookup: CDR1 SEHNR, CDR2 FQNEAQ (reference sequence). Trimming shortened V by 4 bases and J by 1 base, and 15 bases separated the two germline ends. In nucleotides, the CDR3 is TGTGCCAGCAGCTCCGCCGTCGCGTCTCGCACAGATACGCAGTATTTT. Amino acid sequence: CASSSAVASRTDTQYF.

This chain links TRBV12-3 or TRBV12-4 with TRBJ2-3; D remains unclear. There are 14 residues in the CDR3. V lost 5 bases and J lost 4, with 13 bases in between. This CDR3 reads CASSASPSADTQYF. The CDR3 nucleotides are TGTGCCAGCAGTGCTTCCCCCAGCGCAGATACGCAGTATTTT.

The CDR3 region is CASSFTRGTGGRGGTGELFF. The CDR3 DNA reads TGTGCCAGCAGCTTTACCCGCGGGACAGGGGGACGTGGTGGGACCGGGGAGCTGTTTTTT. The chain recombines TRBV11-2 with TRBJ2-2; 11 nucleotides match TRBD1. CDR1 and CDR2 (germline): SGHAT, FQNNGV. The V segment lost 3 bases and the J segment 5 bases; nucleotides outside the gene matches: 17. This CDR3 region has 20 residues.

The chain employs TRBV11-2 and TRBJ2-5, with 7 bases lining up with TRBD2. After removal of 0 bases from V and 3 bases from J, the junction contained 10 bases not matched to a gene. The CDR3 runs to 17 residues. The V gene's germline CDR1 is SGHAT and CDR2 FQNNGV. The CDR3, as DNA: TGTGCCAGCAGCTTAGAATCCCAGCGGGGCAGTAAAGAGACCCAGTACTTC. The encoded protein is CASSLESQRGSKETQYF.

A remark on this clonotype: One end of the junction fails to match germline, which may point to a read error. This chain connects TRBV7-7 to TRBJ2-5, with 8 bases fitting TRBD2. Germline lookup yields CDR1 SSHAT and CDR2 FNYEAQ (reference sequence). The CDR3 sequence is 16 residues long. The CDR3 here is CASSRELAAYQETQYF. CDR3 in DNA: TGTGCTAGCAGTCGGGAACTAGCGGCCTACCAAGAGACCCAGTACTTC.